This entry describes one T cell receptor beta chain. This sample was taken from a study of blood T cell repertoires in COVID-19. Study-level information: Sites in the United States, Italy and Spain provided acute and convalescent COVID-19 samples. PBMCs, B-cell-depleted T cells, or T cells provided the cDNA or gDNA that made up the material.

Sequencing was performed with immunoSEQ multiplex PCR; in TCRdb, only in-frame clones are kept and a portion is missing. The sample has around 100,000 clones, around 87% seen once. This CDR3 is built from 14 residues. CDR1 is SGHNT and CDR2 is YYREEE in the germline V gene (reference sequence). Trimming took 0 bases from V and 0 from J, leaving 5 bases between them. What was sequenced was peripheral blood. The chain combines TRBV5-4 with TRBJ2-3; no firm D call. This clonotype was sampled from a human donor in a cohort sampled during active COVID-19. The CDR3: CASSLVRSTDTQYF. CDR3 sequence (DNA): TGTGCCAGCAGCTTGGTCCGGAGCACAGATACGCAGTATTTT. Combining the CDR3 with reference TRBV5-4 and TRBJ2-3 gives the whole variable domain ETGVTQSPTHLIKTRGQQVTLRCSSQSGHNTVSWYQQALGQGPQFIFQYYREEENGRGNFPPRFSGLQFPNYSSELNVNALELDDSALYLCASSLVRSTDTQYFGPGTRLTVL.